These 21 T cell receptor beta chains share one sample of origin, sequenced in a study of T cells in Graves' hyperthyroidism and ophthalmopathy (dated by TCRdb to about 2019). The library came from multiplex PCR. The run used an Illumina HiSeq 2000. Amplification of TCR beta CDR3 regions was carried out from RNA transcripts. For the first round of RT-PCR on the TCR CDR3, the HTBI primer set was used together with the Qiagen OneStep RT-PCR kit. The raw public data were reprocessed by TCRdb itself: fastp quality trimming at Q25, MiXCR clonotype calling, in-frame beta chains only. Each entry merges the rows of one CDR3 protein and shows their most common DNA and genes. The sample yields about 570,000 distinct CDR3 sequences; 35% to 55% were counted once. Roughly 19% of the sample is taken by the ten largest. The sample consisted of peripheral blood or thyroid tissue (not recorded which). The receptors come from an adult woman with Graves' disease, either hyperthyroidism or ophthalmopathy (not recorded which).

The chain uses TRBV5-3 and TRBJ2-5; 8 nucleotides line up with TRBD1. TRBV5-3 is an ORF; its function is uncertain. V was pared by 8 bases and J by 4 bases, with 16 bases of the junction left unmatched. This CDR3 region has 16 residues. CDR3 residues: CASTRTGRSRGETQYF. The CDR3 DNA reads TGTGCCAGCACCCGGACAGGGAGGAGTCGGGGAGAGACCCAGTACTTC.

The chain has TRBV9 and TRBJ1-6, with 8 bases aligning to TRBD1. Germline V gene data show CDR1 as SGDLS and CDR2 as YYNGEE. J lost 0 bases, V lost 5 bases, and 7 bases had no gene match. The CDR3 runs 17 residues. CDR3 residues: CASSSDRVSSYNSPLHF. The CDR3 nucleotides are TGTGCCAGCAGTTCGGACAGGGTAAGCTCCTATAATTCACCCCTCCACTTT.

This clonotype was seen a few times. This sequence may be a read error, since a much larger clone differs from it by one base. The chain uses TRBV20-1 and TRBJ2-7; 7 bases are a match to TRBD2. The CDR3 runs to 11 residues. From germline, CDR1 is DFQATT and CDR2 SNEGSKA (reference sequence). Unmatched junction bases numbered 1, after V lost 6 bases and J lost 2 bases. Here the CDR3 reads CSAAGPYEQYF. In nucleotides, the CDR3 is TGCAGTGCAGCGGGACCCTACGAGCAGTACTTC.

This chain links TRBV7-2 with TRBJ2-7; 14 bases are shared with TRBD2. Trimming took 4 bases from V and 6 from J; bases not matched to a gene: 2. This CDR3 region has 14 residues. CDR1 SGHTA and CDR2 FQGNSA come from the germline V gene. The CDR3 protein is CASSSGTSGSEQYF. DNA of the CDR3: TGTGCCAGCAGCTCGGGGACTAGCGGGAGCGAGCAGTACTTC.

The table lists this clonotype with a few counts. The J gene is TRBJ1-1, the V gene TRBV20-1; perhaps TRBD1 as D (5 bases). The length of the CDR3 is 11 residues. Trimming cost V 5 bases and J 3 bases, with 7 bases left between them. Germline CDR1 and CDR2: DFQATT and SNEGSKA (reference sequence). In nucleotides, the CDR3 is TGCAGTGCTGGGGGGGACACTGAAGCTTTCTTT. The encoded protein is CSAGGDTEAFF.

This clonotype was picked up a small number of times. The rearrangement joins TRBV2 to TRBJ1-2, with D hard to call. The germline gives CDR1 SNHLY, CDR2 FYNNEI. The CDR3 runs 13 residues. Deletions cut 4 bases from V and 2 bases from J, with 8 bases between. Written as DNA, the CDR3 is TGTGCCAGCAGTGGAGCGGGAAACTATGGCTACACCTTC. It is translated as CASSGAGNYGYTF.

The genes are TRBV25-1 and TRBJ1-5; D is unresolved. The length of the CDR3 is 15 residues. V was trimmed by 6 bases and J by 0 bases, leaving 12 bases between them. Germline CDR1 reads MGHDK; CDR2 reads SYGVNS. The CDR3 spells CASSATGYSNQPQHF. Written as DNA, the CDR3 is TGTGCCAGCAGCGCGACCGGTTATAGCAATCAGCCCCAGCATTTT.

The gene calls are TRBV7-2 and TRBJ2-5, with TRBD2 as a possible D gene (5 bases). V was trimmed by 5 bases and J by 2 bases, leaving 15 bases between them. In germline, CDR1 is SGHTA, CDR2 FQGNSA. The CDR3 runs to 15 residues. CDR3 in amino acids: CASSKRTVGQETQYF. The CDR3 DNA sequence: TGTGCCAGCAGCAAGCGGACCGTTGGTCAAGAGACCCAGTACTTC.

A single count supports this clonotype. The chain employs TRBV9 and TRBJ1-5; the D gene is possibly TRBD1 (5 bases). Germline V lookup: CDR1 SGDLS, CDR2 YYNGEE. The CDR3 extends over 14 amino acids. V was shortened by 3 bases and J by 7 bases, with 14 bases between the two germline ends. CDR3 protein: CASSDPQGGQPQHF. The DNA of the CDR3 is TGTGCCAGCAGCGACCCCCAGGGCGGGCAGCCCCAGCATTTT.

The J gene is TRBJ2-1, the V gene TRBV24-1; D is perhaps TRBD2 (6 bases). Germline V gene lookup returns CDR1 KGHDR and CDR2 SFDVKD. The CDR3 length is 15 residues. Between the trimmed V and J ends, which lost 5 bases and 5 bases, there was a span of 15 bases. CDR3 in amino acids: CATSGGGRGNNEQFF. As DNA, the CDR3 is TGTGCCACCAGTGGGGGAGGACGGGGGAACAATGAGCAGTTCTTC.

This clonotype has a count of ten or more. This rearrangement joins TRBV14 to TRBJ2-5, with D maybe TRBD1 (5 bases). The CDR3 spans 14 residues. V lost 4 bases, J lost 4 bases, and 13 bases lay in between. Per the germline V gene, CDR1 is SGHDN and CDR2 is FVKESK. The CDR3 sequence: CASSPTSQVETQYF. The DNA for the CDR3 is TGTGCCAGCAGCCCCACCTCACAGGTAGAGACCCAGTACTTC.

For this clonotype: At one boundary the junction diverges from the germline segment, which might be a read error. This sequence joins TRBV2 and TRBJ1-1; D not resolved. CDR3 length equals 14 residues. Germline V lookup: CDR1 SNHLY, CDR2 FYNNEI. In nucleotides, the CDR3 is TGTGCCAGCAGTGGTATAATATCGAACACTGAAGCTTCCTTT. Its protein product is CASSGIISNTEASF.

The chain carries TRBV20-1 and TRBJ2-6, with D perhaps assigned TRBD1 or TRBD2 (7 bases each). The germline gives CDR1 DFQATT, CDR2 SNEGSKA (reference sequence). Trimming cost V 5 bases and J 0 bases, with 23 bases left between them. The CDR3 has 19 amino acids. CDR3 sequence (DNA): TGCAGTGCTCGTCCTAGCGGAGGGGGCATCTACTCTGGGGCCAACGTCCTGACTTTC. This translates into CSARPSGGGIYSGANVLTF.

This clonotype was recorded at least ten times. The rearrangement uses TRBV4-1 and TRBJ1-5, with no clear D. The CDR3 runs 16 residues. Trimming left V 1 base short and J 7 bases short, with 17 bases between. CDR1 and CDR2 (germline): MGHRA, YSYEKL. The CDR3 coding sequence is TGCGCCAGCAGCCAAGTGTGGGGAATAAAGTGGCAGCCCCAGCATTTT. This sequence encodes CASSQVWGIKWQPQHF.

This clonotype showed up many times. V and J are TRBV6-1 and TRBJ1-5; unclear D gene. The CDR3 is made up of 13 amino acids. Looked up from germline, CDR1 is MNHNS and CDR2 is SASEGT. V lost 6 bases to trimming and J lost 6 bases, with 12 bases between them. For the CDR3, the DNA is TGTGCCAGCAGCGATAATTGGGGTCAGCCCCAGCATTTT. Translated: CASSDNWGQPQHF.

The V call is TRBV7-2, the J call TRBJ1-5; D is unclear. The CDR3 length is 13 residues. Looked up from germline, CDR1 is SGHTA and CDR2 is FQGNSA. V dropped 2 bases and J dropped 8 bases, with 10 bases sitting between them. CDR3 bases: TGTGCCAGCAGCTTATTACCTTCCGAGCCCCAGCATTTT. It is translated as CASSLLPSEPQHF.

The chain couples TRBV19 to TRBJ2-6; D could derive from TRBD1 or TRBD2 (5 bases each). Germline CDR1 reads LNHDA; CDR2 reads SQIVND (reference sequence). The ends were cut back, 4 bases at V and 3 bases at J, with 10 bases in the middle. CDR3 length: 15 residues. The CDR3 loop is CASSRGSVGANVLTF. In DNA, the CDR3 is TGTGCCAGTAGTAGGGGGTCTGTTGGGGCCAACGTCCTGACTTTC.

In this sample, this clonotype turned up many times. V usage is TRBV7-3 and J usage is TRBJ2-5; 7 bases are shared with TRBD2. The CDR3 has 15 amino acids. Unmatched junction bases numbered 4, after V lost 1 base and J lost 2 bases. Germline CDR1 is SGHTA and CDR2 is FQGTGA. Written as DNA, the CDR3 is TGTGCCAGCAGCTTAAGTTCTAGCGGACAAGAGACCCAGTACTTC. This encodes CASSLSSSGQETQYF.

This clonotype was detected a few times. This chain connects TRBV20-1 to TRBJ2-1; TRBD2 is a possible D gene (6 bases). Trimming took 4 bases from V and 10 from J, leaving 20 bases between them. Germline CDR1 DFQATT, CDR2 SNEGSKA (reference sequence). This CDR3 spans 14 amino acids. The CDR3 spells CSATRRAVAGEQFF. The CDR3 coding sequence is TGCAGTGCTACTCGGAGGGCCGTTGCGGGAGAGCAGTTCTTC.

A word on this clonotype: At one end, the junction sequence differs from germline, possibly due to a read error. The gene calls are TRBV9 and TRBJ1-1; no clear D gene. Per the germline V gene, CDR1 is SGDLS and CDR2 is YYNGEE. This CDR3 has 13 residues. CDR3 amino acids: CANSVGRKSEAFF. DNA of the CDR3: TGTGCCAACAGCGTCGGCCGCAAGTCTGAAGCTTTCTTT.

This chain uses TRBV13 with TRBJ1-2; TRBD1 is a possible D gene (5 bases). Trimming took 7 bases from V and 5 from J, leaving 11 bases between them. Germline V lookup: CDR1 PRHDT, CDR2 FYEKMQ (reference sequence). The CDR3 consists of 12 residues. CDR3 DNA sequence: TGTGCCAGCATGCTTAGGGGTTATGGCTACACCTTC. It specifies CASMLRGYGYTF.